This is a list of T cell receptor beta chains from one sample in a study of control samples from healthy donors and cancer patients. Sequencing was performed with immunoSEQ multiplex PCR; in TCRdb, only in-frame clones are kept and a portion is missing. Found here are over 75,000 clones, 90% to 95% of them singletons; the top ten hold around a sixth. Sequenced sample: blood. These receptors were obtained from a young man in good health. Both conserved end residues are part of each CDR3. The order of the fields is V gene, J gene, CDR3 length, CDR3 protein.

v_gene: TRBV5-1
j_gene: TRBJ2-3
len: 14
CDR3aa: CASALSASTDTQYF

v_gene: TRBV7-9
j_gene: TRBJ2-1
len: 16
CDR3aa: CASSDVSSGGASEQFF

v_gene: TRBV10-3
j_gene: TRBJ1-6
len: 14
CDR3aa: CAIASGTENSPLHF

v_gene: TRBV3-1/TRBV3-2
j_gene: TRBJ2-1
len: 18
CDR3aa: CASSQVIPSGGALNEQFF

v_gene: TRBV10-2
j_gene: TRBJ2-1
len: 15
CDR3aa: CASGGLSKTYNEQFF

v_gene: TRBV9
j_gene: TRBJ2-7
len: 15
CDR3aa: CASSVGPQGVNEQYF

v_gene: TRBV7-9
j_gene: TRBJ2-1
len: 17
CDR3aa: CASSLARTVSGYNEQFF

v_gene: TRBV5-4
j_gene: TRBJ1-1
len: 14
CDR3aa: CASSRQGSSTEAFF

v_gene: TRBV27
j_gene: TRBJ2-7
len: 16
CDR3aa: CASSLSTDRSSYEQYF

v_gene: TRBV19
j_gene: TRBJ2-4
len: 15
CDR3aa: CASSIGGLAKNIQYF

v_gene: TRBV7-3
j_gene: TRBJ2-1
len: 18
CDR3aa: CASSLTASQDTTYNEQFF

v_gene: TRBV5-4
j_gene: TRBJ2-3
len: 17
CDR3aa: CASSLELGAGGTDTQYF

v_gene: TRBV27
j_gene: TRBJ2-2
len: 13
CDR3aa: CASLGLEFGELFF

v_gene: TRBV29-1
j_gene: TRBJ1-4
len: 12
CDR3aa: CSVELSSEKLFF

v_gene: TRBV7-9
j_gene: TRBJ2-5
len: 11
CDR3aa: CASSSEETQYF

v_gene: TRBV12-3/TRBV12-4
j_gene: TRBJ1-5
len: 13
CDR3aa: CASSPGVLSPQHF

v_gene: TRBV30
j_gene: TRBJ1-4
len: 15
CDR3aa: CAWGVVGPPHEKLFF

v_gene: TRBV6-5
j_gene: TRBJ1-2
len: 12
CDR3aa: CASRQGDYGYTF

v_gene: TRBV27
j_gene: TRBJ1-6
len: 16
CDR3aa: CASSKTGEAYNSPLHF

v_gene: TRBV6-1
j_gene: TRBJ2-7
len: 14
CDR3aa: CASSEQGVAHEQYF

v_gene: TRBV28
j_gene: TRBJ2-3
len: 18
CDR3aa: CASSLSVTSGGNTDTQYF

v_gene: TRBV9
j_gene: TRBJ1-4
len: 15
CDR3aa: CASSVYQGQNEKLFF

v_gene: TRBV5-4
j_gene: TRBJ1-6
len: 12
CDR3aa: CASSFEDSPLHF

v_gene: TRBV5-1
j_gene: TRBJ1-3
len: 14
CDR3aa: CASSLAGLGNTIYF

v_gene: TRBV28
j_gene: TRBJ1-5
len: 14
CDR3aa: CASSLGSPGGPQHF

v_gene: TRBV11-2
j_gene: TRBJ2-7
len: 14
CDR3aa: CASSLSGGSYEQYF

v_gene: TRBV4-3
j_gene: TRBJ2-4
len: 18
CDR3aa: CASSILGQGFLAKNIQYF

v_gene: TRBV18
j_gene: TRBJ2-7
len: 13
CDR3aa: CASSSRDNYEQYF

v_gene: TRBV28
j_gene: TRBJ1-2
len: 15
CDR3aa: CASSSPKPPDYGYTF

v_gene: TRBV6-1
j_gene: TRBJ1-4
len: 15
CDR3aa: CASSEAVGSREKLFF

v_gene: TRBV6-5
j_gene: TRBJ2-4
len: 15
CDR3aa: CASSRNRDYKNIQYF

v_gene: TRBV4-1
j_gene: TRBJ2-1
len: 15
CDR3aa: CASSPGIYRGNEQFF

v_gene: TRBV24-1
j_gene: TRBJ1-5
len: 13
CDR3aa: CATDRDSNQPQHF

v_gene: TRBV10-3
j_gene: TRBJ2-1
len: 15
CDR3aa: CAISARQGLRNEQFF

v_gene: TRBV19
j_gene: TRBJ2-3
len: 17
CDR3aa: CASSIVGVAGITDTQYF

v_gene: TRBV5-4
j_gene: TRBJ2-1
len: 16
CDR3aa: CASSRAGTGSYNEQFF

v_gene: TRBV5-1
j_gene: TRBJ1-1
len: 12
CDR3aa: CASSGLNTEAFF